This is a list of T cell receptor beta chains from one sample in a study of beta chain features in type 1 diabetes. Some clones are missing from TCRdb's copy, which holds only in-frame ones; the method was immunoSEQ multiplex PCR. The table shows hundreds of thousands of clones, with roughly 30% occurring only once. Sample: naive CD4+ T cells from blood. The receptors were sampled from a man in his late teens or twenties in good health. CDR3s include the opening cysteine and the closing phenylalanine or tryptophan. The order of the fields is clone size, D gene, J gene, CDR3 length, V gene, CDR3 protein, CDR3 DNA. A D gene is named only where the DNA matches it firmly. Size tells how often a clone was seen (once, few, many) or the class of an expanded clone, and some rows leave it out.

>few|TRBD2|TRBJ2-3|14|TRBV7-2
CASTRLAGEDTQYF
TGTGCCAGCACCCGACTAGCGGGAGAAGATACGCAGTATTTT
>.|.|TRBJ2-7|11|TRBV25-1
CASSLTYEQYF
TGTGCCAGCAGTTTGACCTACGAGCAGTACTTC
>.|.|TRBJ1-3|17|TRBV29-1
CSVETRPNNNPGNTIYF
TGCAGCGTTGAAACCCGACCCAATAACAACCCTGGAAACACCATATATTTT
>few|.|TRBJ2-3|17|TRBV5-6
CASNLLGTETSTDTQYF
TGTGCCAGCAACCTACTTGGAACAGAGACTAGCACAGATACGCAGTATTTT
>.|.|TRBJ1-1|14|TRBV30
CAWKRSGLGTEAFF
TGTGCCTGGAAGCGGTCAGGGTTGGGCACTGAAGCTTTCTTT
>.|TRBD1|TRBJ2-4|13|TRBV27
CASSFGQGNIQYF
TGTGCCAGCAGTTTCGGACAGGGGAACATTCAGTACTTC
>few|.|TRBJ2-7|12|TRBV23-1
CASSQSTAEQYF
TGCGCCAGCAGTCAATCGACGGCGGAGCAGTACTTC
>few|.|TRBJ1-4|11|TRBV30
CAGIFNEKLFF
TGTGCCGGGATTTTCAATGAAAAACTGTTTTTT
>few|TRBD2|TRBJ2-1|16|TRBV9
CASSVARTSSYNEQFF
TGTGCCAGCAGCGTAGCCAGGACTAGCTCCTACAATGAGCAGTTCTTC
>.|.|TRBJ2-1|15|TRBV30
CAWSGRGGAYNEQFF
TGTGCCTGGAGTGGCAGGGGGGGTGCCTACAATGAGCAGTTCTTC
>.|.|TRBJ2-1|12|TRBV11-3
CASSSVDNEQFF
TGTGCCAGCAGCTCTGTTGACAATGAGCAGTTCTTC
>.|.|TRBJ2-2|15|TRBV5-1
CASSLASSYPGELFF
TGCGCCAGCAGCTTGGCCTCTAGCTACCCCGGGGAGCTGTTTTTT
>.|.|TRBJ1-5|14|TRBV7-2
CASSLDRRQEPQHF
TGTGCCAGCAGCTTAGACAGGCGCCAGGAGCCCCAGCATTTT
>.|TRBD1|TRBJ1-5|13|TRBV6-1
CASRMTGVRPQHF
TGTGCCAGCAGGATGACAGGGGTGCGGCCCCAGCATTTT
>.|.|TRBJ2-2|15|TRBV29-1
CSVASRPLSTGELFF
TGCAGCGTTGCGAGTCGCCCCCTGAGCACCGGGGAGCTGTTTTTT
>few|TRBD1|TRBJ2-5|15|TRBV5-1
CASSTGGTGQETQYF
TGCGCCAGCAGCACTGGAGGGACAGGGCAAGAGACCCAGTACTTC
>.|TRBD2|TRBJ2-3|13|TRBV30
CASEPGGTDTQYF
TGTGCCTCGGAACCGGGGGGGACAGATACGCAGTATTTT
>few|.|TRBJ1-2|13|TRBV14
CASSQEFNYGYTF
TGTGCCAGCAGCCAAGAATTTAACTATGGCTACACCTTC
>.|TRBD2|TRBJ2-1|16|TRBV4-2
CASSRMTSGGYNEQFF
TGTGCCAGCAGCCGTATGACTAGCGGGGGCTACAATGAGCAGTTCTTC
>few|.|TRBJ2-1|13|TRBV19
CASSIVRNNEQFF
TGTGCCAGTAGTATAGTACGGAACAATGAGCAGTTCTTC
>few|.|TRBJ2-7|15|TRBV19
CASSPVGSPTYEQYF
TGTGCCAGTAGTCCCGTGGGGTCACCTACCTACGAGCAGTACTTC
>.|.|TRBJ2-1|16|TRBV15
CATSRAAASTYNEQFF
TGTGCCACCAGCAGAGCGGCCGCGTCTACCTACAATGAGCAGTTCTTC
>few|.|TRBJ2-1|14|TRBV30
CAWTGDSFYNEQFF
TGTGCCTGGACCGGGGACTCCTTCTACAATGAGCAGTTCTTC
>.|.|TRBJ2-1|17|TRBV11-2
CASSLDQGTGRYNEQFF
TGTGCCAGCAGCTTAGATCAAGGGACGGGACGTTACAATGAGCAGTTCTTC